These 11 T cell receptor beta chains share one sample of origin, sequenced in a study of blood T cell repertoires in COVID-19. The protocol was immunoSEQ multiplex PCR, while the TCRdb copy is restricted to in-frame clones and leaves out a portion. Altogether under 450,000 clones are present, approximately 88% being singletons, with the ten largest covering 10% to 15%. Sequences were obtained from peripheral blood. Every receptor here comes from a woman aged 45-60 years with COVID-19, enrolled during active disease.

Here the CDR3 DNA reads TGTGCCAGCAGTAATCCGGGAGCGAACACTGAAGCTTTCTTT. This sequence encodes CASSNPGANTEAFF. The J gene is TRBJ1-1, the V gene TRBV6-2 or TRBV6-3; no definite D call. Trimming left V 5 bases short and J 1 base short, with 11 bases between. The V gene's germline CDR1 is MNHEY and CDR2 SVGEGT. The CDR3 is made up of 14 amino acids.

The chain links TRBV12-3 or TRBV12-4 to TRBJ2-3; no clear D gene. Trimming stripped 1 base from V and 7 bases from J, with 9 bases between. The CDR3 spans 13 residues. Here the CDR3 DNA reads TGTGCCAGCAGTTTAGAGCCTAGGTATACGCAGTATTTT. This encodes CASSLEPRYTQYF.

The chain carries TRBV5-6 and TRBJ1-4, with TRBD1 matching over 7 bases. Germline V gives CDR1 SGHDT, CDR2 YYEEEE. This CDR3 spans 17 amino acids. V trimming: 2 bases; J trimming: 7 bases; junction bases outside the gene matches: 14. The CDR3 spells CASSFLPAGGISEKLFF. As DNA, the CDR3 is TGTGCCAGCAGCTTCCTTCCCGCAGGGGGAATTAGTGAAAAACTGTTTTTT.

The chain combines TRBV5-4 with TRBJ2-7; D may be TRBD1 (6 bases). Trimming stripped 0 bases from V and 1 base from J, with 8 bases between. The CDR3 covers 14 residues. CDR1 and CDR2 (germline): SGHNT, YYREEE (reference sequence). The CDR3: CASSLEGGSYEQYF. The CDR3, as DNA: TGTGCCAGCAGCTTGGAAGGGGGTTCCTACGAGCAGTACTTC.

The chain recombines TRBV19 with TRBJ1-6; TRBD1 matches at 8 bases. Germline lookup yields CDR1 LNHDA and CDR2 SQIVND (reference sequence). The CDR3 runs to 15 residues. Trimming cost V 3 bases and J 7 bases; bases outside gene matches: 5. This CDR3 is CASSIRTGGNSPLHF. The CDR3 nucleotides are TGTGCCAGTAGTATCCGAACAGGGGGAAATTCACCCCTCCACTTT.

The chain couples TRBV2 to TRBJ1-3; TRBD1 might be the D (6 bases). V was pared by 8 bases and J by 6 bases, with 20 bases between. The CDR3 contains 15 residues. Germline-derived CDR1 and CDR2 are SNHLY and FYNNEI. The CDR3 loop reads CASGGETGPENTIYF. The DNA of the CDR3 is TGTGCCAGCGGGGGGGAGACAGGTCCCGAAAACACCATATATTTT.

The chain recombines TRBV5-6 with TRBJ2-2, with 9 bases matching TRBD1. V shed 4 bases, J shed 5 bases, and the junction held 12 bases outside the gene matches. The CDR3 is 17 residues long. CDR1 SGHDT and CDR2 YYEEEE come from the germline V gene. The CDR3 region has the DNA TGTGCCAGCAGCCGCCCACCTTGGACAGGGGAAACCGGGGAGCTGTTTTTT. It is translated as CASSRPPWTGETGELFF.

This clone was picked up many times. V is TRBV7-9 and J is TRBJ1-1, with D possibly being TRBD1 (6 bases). The V gene's germline CDR1 is SEHNR and CDR2 FQNEAQ (reference sequence). Between the trimmed V and J ends, which lost 4 bases and 5 bases, there was a span of 11 bases. This CDR3 has 13 residues. This CDR3 is CASSWKGETEAFF. In nucleotides, the CDR3 is TGTGCCAGCAGCTGGAAGGGGGAAACTGAAGCTTTCTTT.

As concerns this clone: Other DNA sequences in this specimen translate into the identical CDR3. The chain links TRBV20-1 to TRBJ1-1; D is undetermined. Trimming pared 3 bases from V and 3 bases from J, leaving 5 bases between. The CDR3 length is 11 residues. Per the germline V gene, CDR1 is DFQATT and CDR2 is SNEGSKA (reference sequence). The CDR3 bases are TGCAGTGCTAGGGGAGACACTGAAGCTTTCTTT. The encoded protein is CSARGDTEAFF.

The V gene is TRBV6-5, the J gene TRBJ2-5; the match to TRBD2 covers 11 bases. Germline CDR1 reads MNHEY; CDR2 reads SVGAGI. Germline trimming cut 5 bases from V and 3 bases from J; bases unmatched to any gene: 2. The CDR3 loop spans 14 amino acids. This CDR3 reads CASSPGLAEETQYF. The CDR3 nucleotides read TGTGCCAGCAGTCCGGGACTAGCGGAAGAGACCCAGTACTTC.

The chain combines TRBV11-2 with TRBJ2-7, with D possibly TRBD1 on 5 matching bases. Trimming removed 1 base from V and 8 bases from J, with 15 bases in between. The CDR3 contains 14 residues. Germline CDR1 SGHAT, CDR2 FQNNGV. CDR3 bases: TGTGCCAGCAGCTTAGGGGCTATGATGGGGCAGCAGTACTTC. This translates into CASSLGAMMGQQYF.